The 12 T cell receptor beta chains below were found in one sample sequenced in a study of blood T cell repertoires in COVID-19. Assay used: immunoSEQ multiplex PCR; TCRdb lists only in-frame clones, some missing. The table has approximately 350,000 clones, about 90% seen once. Sequencing was carried out using peripheral blood. The receptor source for this set is a man aged 40-49 years with acute or convalescent COVID-19.

J is TRBJ2-2 and V is TRBV28; tentatively, D is TRBD2 (6 bases). With 3 bases removed from V and 4 bases from J, the gap between germline ends came to 12 bases. Germline CDR1 and CDR2: MDHEN and SYDVKM. CDR3 size: 15 residues. This chain's CDR3 is CASSFGGSGTGELFF. The CDR3 nucleotides read TGTGCCAGCAGTTTTGGGGGGTCTGGCACCGGGGAGCTGTTTTTT.

This rearrangement joins TRBV7-9 to TRBJ2-7; TRBD2 aligns across 11 bases. V gave up 5 bases and J gave up 7 bases; unmatched junction bases: 4. This CDR3 has 13 amino acids. CDR1 SEHNR and CDR2 FQNEAQ come from the germline V gene (reference sequence). The CDR3 loop reads CASSERLAGEQYF. The CDR3 nucleotides read TGTGCCAGCAGCGAACGACTAGCGGGAGAGCAGTACTTC.

The chain joins TRBV27 to TRBJ2-7; D may be TRBD1 (6 bases). CDR1 and CDR2 from the germline V gene are MNHEY and SMNVEV (reference sequence). This CDR3 region has 17 residues. Trimming shortened V by 5 bases and J by 3 bases, and 23 bases separated the two germline ends. DNA for the CDR3: TGTGCCAGCAGTCCGGTTACCACAGGGTCGGGTTTCTACGAGCAGTACTTC. It codes for CASSPVTTGSGFYEQYF.

The V gene is TRBV4-3, the J gene TRBJ1-2, with 7 positions matching TRBD1. Germline trimming cut 1 base from V and 2 bases from J; bases unmatched to any gene: 7. The germline gives CDR1 LGHNA, CDR2 YSLEER. This CDR3 region has 16 residues. CDR3 DNA: TGCGCCAGCAGCCAAGCCTTAGGGGGACAGAACTATGGCTACACCTTC. This encodes CASSQALGGQNYGYTF.

The chain recombines TRBV5-1 with TRBJ1-2, with a weak D call TRBD1 (6 bases). The germline V gene encodes CDR1 SGHRS and CDR2 YFSETQ. Deletions cut 2 bases from V and 4 bases from J, with 9 bases between. The CDR3 covers 13 residues. DNA for the CDR3: TGCGCCAGCAGCTTTACAGGGCCCTATGGCTACACCTTC. It yields the protein CASSFTGPYGYTF.

This clone was recorded once. The CDR3, as DNA: TGTGCCAGCTCATTCACAGGGGCAGATACGCAGTATTTT. Its protein product is CASSFTGADTQYF. The chain carries TRBV2 and TRBJ2-3; TRBD1 matches 7 bases. The V gene end was trimmed by 8 bases and the J gene end by 4 bases; junction bases not matched to a gene: 6. CDR1 SNHLY and CDR2 FYNNEI come from the germline V gene. This CDR3 has 13 residues.

The genes are TRBV28 and TRBJ1-1, with 7 bases matching TRBD1. V trimming: 2 bases; J trimming: 6 bases; junction bases outside the gene matches: 12. The CDR3 has 16 residues. From germline, CDR1 is MDHEN and CDR2 SYDVKM. CDR3 residues: CASSLIAGRGFAEAFF. The CDR3 region has the DNA TGTGCCAGCAGTTTAATTGCCGGCAGGGGGTTCGCTGAAGCTTTCTTT.

This clone was found once. This chain joins TRBV13 and TRBJ2-1; maybe TRBD2 (5 bases). Germline loops: CDR1 PRHDT, CDR2 FYEKMQ (reference sequence). Trimming took off 2 bases at V and 3 bases at J, with 8 bases between the two ends. The CDR3 extends over 14 amino acids. The CDR3 here is CASSLPGSYNEQFF. As DNA, the CDR3 is TGTGCCAGCAGCTTACCGGGGAGCTACAATGAGCAGTTCTTC.

The chain links TRBV4-2 to TRBJ1-5, with 9 bases fitting TRBD1. Germline-derived CDR1 and CDR2 are LGHNA and YNFKEQ. The CDR3 is made up of 17 amino acids. Trimming took 4 bases from V and 3 from J; bases not matched to a gene: 10. The chain's CDR3 is CASSRGTGLSNNQPQHF. The DNA of the CDR3 is TGTGCCAGCAGCCGTGGGACAGGGCTTTCTAACAATCAGCCCCAGCATTTT.

The V gene is TRBV6-5, the J gene TRBJ1-1; D gene unclear. The CDR3 covers 13 residues. V was pared by 6 bases and J by 1 base, with 9 bases between. Germline V gene data show CDR1 as MNHEY and CDR2 as SVGAGI. The CDR3 nucleotides read TGTGCCAGCAGGTCGACATCGAACACTGAAGCTTTCTTT. As protein: CASRSTSNTEAFF.

This chain uses TRBV2 with TRBJ2-7; D perhaps matches TRBD2 (6 bases). The CDR3 runs 16 residues. V was cut by 4 bases and J by 0 bases, with 16 bases left in between. Germline values: CDR1 SNHLY, CDR2 FYNNEI. CDR3 sequence: CASSVSTSSPSYEQYF. In DNA, the CDR3 is TGTGCCAGCAGTGTTTCTACTAGCTCCCCCTCCTACGAGCAGTACTTC. Combining the CDR3 with reference TRBV2 and TRBJ2-7 gives the whole variable domain EPEVTQTPSHQVTQMGQEVILRCVPISNHLYFYWYRQILGQKVEFLVSFYNNEISEKSEIFDDQFSVERPDGSNFTLKIRSTKLEDSAMYFCASSVSTSSPSYEQYFGPGTRLTVT.

The V call is TRBV19, the J call TRBJ2-4; TRBD2 matches at 8 bases. Unmatched junction bases numbered 4, after V lost 8 bases and J lost 1 base. Germline assignment: CDR1 LNHDA and CDR2 SQIVND (reference sequence). CDR3 length equals 14 residues. The CDR3 bases are TGTGCCAGTGAGCGGGGGATGGCCAAAAACATTCAGTACTTC. Translating gives CASERGMAKNIQYF.